These T cell receptor beta chains were read from a single sample in a study of blood T cell repertoires in COVID-19. Clones were read by immunoSEQ multiplex PCR, and TCRdb kept only the in-frame ones, dropping some. This sample yields some 150,000 clones, of which about 85% are seen a single time; about 14% belongs to the top ten. Source material: peripheral blood. All receptors come from a woman aged 70 to 79 with COVID-19, enrolled during active disease. Both conserved end residues are part of each CDR3. D genes are given only for firm matches. The size of a clone is reported for some rows only, either as once, few or many, or as a class for expanded clones.

D gene: NA
clone size: NA
J gene: TRBJ1-6
V gene: TRBV3-1/TRBV3-2
CDR3 length: 12
CDR3 protein: CASSPQNSPLHF
CDR3 DNA: TGTGCCAGCAGCCCCCAGAATTCACCCCTCCACTTT

D gene: NA
clone size: NA
J gene: TRBJ1-2
V gene: TRBV10-3
CDR3 length: 15
CDR3 protein: CAITLDKTSNYGYTF
CDR3 DNA: TGTGCCATCACCCTGGACAAAACTTCTAACTATGGCTACACCTTC

D gene: TRBD2
clone size: NA
J gene: TRBJ2-3
V gene: TRBV3-1/TRBV3-2
CDR3 length: 17
CDR3 protein: CASSQNVRTSGTDTQYF
CDR3 DNA: TGTGCCAGCAGCCAAAATGTCAGGACTAGCGGCACAGATACGCAGTATTTT

D gene: TRBD2
clone size: NA
J gene: TRBJ2-1
V gene: TRBV28
CDR3 length: 13
CDR3 protein: CASRSGGYNEQFF
CDR3 DNA: TGTGCCAGCAGGTCGGGAGGGTACAATGAGCAGTTCTTC

D gene: TRBD1
clone size: few
J gene: TRBJ2-1
V gene: TRBV11-3
CDR3 length: 12
CDR3 protein: CASSPDRGEQFF
CDR3 DNA: TGTGCCAGCAGCCCAGACAGGGGAGAGCAGTTCTTC

D gene: NA
clone size: NA
J gene: TRBJ2-4
V gene: TRBV11-2
CDR3 length: 14
CDR3 protein: CASSPSAGPTIQYF
CDR3 DNA: TGTGCCAGCAGCCCCAGCGCGGGACCCACGATTCAGTACTTC

D gene: TRBD2
clone size: NA
J gene: TRBJ2-5
V gene: TRBV6-5
CDR3 length: 13
CDR3 protein: CASRGLAGETQYF
CDR3 DNA: TGTGCCAGCAGGGGACTAGCGGGAGAGACCCAGTACTTC

D gene: NA
clone size: NA
J gene: TRBJ2-1
V gene: TRBV6-6
CDR3 length: 15
CDR3 protein: CASSYRISSYNEQFF
CDR3 DNA: TGTGCCAGCAGTTACCGTATCTCCTCCTACAATGAGCAGTTCTTC

D gene: NA
clone size: NA
J gene: TRBJ1-6
V gene: TRBV19
CDR3 length: 14
CDR3 protein: CASSWGVYNSPLHF
CDR3 DNA: TGTGCCAGTAGTTGGGGAGTATACAATTCACCCCTCCACTTT

D gene: NA
clone size: NA
J gene: TRBJ2-7
V gene: TRBV27
CDR3 length: 13
CDR3 protein: CASRQGHSYEQYF
CDR3 DNA: TGTGCCTCGAGGCAGGGTCACTCCTACGAGCAGTACTTC

D gene: NA
clone size: NA
J gene: TRBJ2-3
V gene: TRBV27
CDR3 length: 14
CDR3 protein: CASSVERVGYTQYF
CDR3 DNA: TGTGCCAGCAGTGTGGAACGGGTTGGTTATACGCAGTATTTT

D gene: TRBD1
clone size: once
J gene: TRBJ1-6
V gene: TRBV5-6
CDR3 length: 16
CDR3 protein: CASSPTGSSYNSPLHF
CDR3 DNA: TGTGCCAGCAGCCCGACAGGGAGCTCCTATAATTCACCCCTCCACTTT

D gene: NA
clone size: NA
J gene: TRBJ1-2
V gene: TRBV6-5
CDR3 length: 16
CDR3 protein: CASSYSRGSMGYGYTF
CDR3 DNA: TGTGCCAGCAGTTACTCTCGCGGCTCAATGGGCTATGGCTACACCTTC

D gene: NA
clone size: once
J gene: TRBJ2-7
V gene: TRBV4-1
CDR3 length: 13
CDR3 protein: CASSSDTAYEQYF
CDR3 DNA: TGCGCCAGCAGCTCCGACACGGCCTACGAGCAGTACTTC

D gene: NA
clone size: NA
J gene: TRBJ1-2
V gene: TRBV6-5
CDR3 length: 14
CDR3 protein: CASSLSITGYGYTF
CDR3 DNA: TGTGCCAGCAGTCTCAGTATTACAGGGTATGGCTACACCTTC

D gene: NA
clone size: NA
J gene: TRBJ1-4
V gene: TRBV11-2
CDR3 length: 11
CDR3 protein: CASSSGEKLFF
CDR3 DNA: TGTGCCAGCAGCTCGGGTGAAAAACTGTTTTTT

D gene: TRBD1
clone size: NA
J gene: TRBJ2-2
V gene: TRBV2
CDR3 length: 14
CDR3 protein: CASSADRDTGELFF
CDR3 DNA: TGTGCCAGCAGTGCGGACAGGGACACCGGGGAGCTGTTTTTT

D gene: NA
clone size: NA
J gene: TRBJ1-1
V gene: TRBV7-2
CDR3 length: 14
CDR3 protein: CASSSALQGVEAFF
CDR3 DNA: TGTGCCAGCAGCTCAGCCCTACAGGGAGTAGAAGCTTTCTTT